This TCR beta chain was sequenced during a study of blood T cell repertoires in COVID-19. Study information: The cDNA or gDNA used as material had been derived from T cells, B-cell-depleted T cells, or PBMCs.

This CDR3 spans 15 amino acids. V lost 4 bases and J 8 bases, leaving 20 bases between the germline ends. Germline lookup yields CDR1 ENHRY and CDR2 SYGVKD. Assay used: immunoSEQ multiplex PCR; TCRdb lists only in-frame clones, some missing. The table records roughly 420,000 clones, approximately 90% of them present only once. This chain connects TRBV10-3 to TRBJ1-2; possible D gene TRBD1, 5 bases. The specimen sequenced was PBMCs or T cells enriched from blood (not recorded which). The receptor was derived from a woman aged 25-40 years with acute COVID-19. The CDR3 region is CAISVNSQGGSGYTF. CDR3 in DNA: TGTGCCATCAGTGTTAACAGTCAGGGTGGCTCCGGCTACACCTTC.